A selection of T cell receptor beta chains follows, all from one sample in a study of CD8 T cells in Susac syndrome. MiXCR was run by TCRdb on the immunoSEQ multiplex PCR reads, yielding one entry per CDR3 protein. The sample contains about 120,000 distinct CDR3 sequences, about 95% of which appear only once. The specimen sequenced was CD4+ T cells from PBMCs. The receptor source for this set is a human donor with multiple sclerosis. Both conserved end residues are trimmed from each CDR3.

V gene	J gene	CDR3 protein
TRBV4-1	TRBJ1-1	ASSQLFGGRKNTEAF
TRBV30	TRBJ2-1	AWGDGAYNEQF
TRBV12-3/TRBV12-4	TRBJ2-7	ASSWDTSYEQY
TRBV6-6	TRBJ2-5	ASTIGGETQY
TRBV5-1	TRBJ1-6	ASSLPAGGNSPLH
TRBV2	TRBJ1-1	ASTAYTEAF
TRBV5-1	TRBJ2-6	ASSRDRAGANVLT
TRBV12-3/TRBV12-4	TRBJ2-7	ASSYGGGVYEQY
TRBV9	TRBJ2-1	ASSVVGSLEQF
TRBV19	TRBJ2-7	AIPSGGRAEGEQY
TRBV2	TRBJ1-1	ASSASYHTEAF
TRBV6-2/TRBV6-3	TRBJ2-1	ASSSLGGVSSYNEQF
TRBV18	TRBJ2-7	ASSPGDGSEQY
TRBV20-1	TRBJ1-1	SARPRTGVSPRLNTEAF
TRBV7-2	TRBJ2-3	ASSSLTGPGRTDTQY
TRBV4-2	TRBJ2-7	ASSHQDQRRFYEQY
TRBV29-1	TRBJ2-5	SVARVAGVETQY
TRBV18	TRBJ2-7	ASSPPASIYEQY
TRBV9	TRBJ2-2	ASSVEGSRAGELF
TRBV5-1	TRBJ2-7	ASRKGGKEWEQY
TRBV7-7	TRBJ2-5	ASSFGQGKETQY
TRBV3-1	TRBJ2-1	ASSPRGNNEQF
TRBV19	TRBJ1-1	ASSRGQGNLNTEAF
TRBV18	TRBJ2-1	ASSPTSGDEQF
TRBV20-1	TRBJ1-1	SARGTVTTNTEAF
TRBV5-4	TRBJ2-7	ASSSTGTGFSYEQY
TRBV12-3/TRBV12-4	TRBJ1-5	ASSLGSGFHSNQPQH
TRBV20-1	TRBJ1-2	SAKDTRGRGGYT
TRBV6-1	TRBJ1-2	ASRGTPGQNSGYT
TRBV5-1	TRBJ1-2	ASSLADRAGDGYT
TRBV4-2	TRBJ2-5	ASSQEQGAQETQY
TRBV15	TRBJ2-3	ATSRGQGAGDTQY
TRBV20-1	TRBJ2-3	SARVRETQY
TRBV24-1	TRBJ2-1	ATSDPQAVPHEQF
TRBV2	TRBJ2-1	ASSISGQGSNEQF
TRBV28	TRBJ1-5	ASTTGQGNQPQH